This TCR beta chain was sequenced in a study of blood T cell repertoires in COVID-19. Study information: Samples taken during acute and convalescent COVID-19 were collected in the United States, Italy and Spain. The analysed material was cDNA or gDNA that came from T cells, B-cell-depleted T cells, or PBMCs.

The protocol was immunoSEQ multiplex PCR, while the TCRdb copy is restricted to in-frame clones and leaves out a portion. This table holds 210,000 or so clones, more than 80% found once. CDR1 and CDR2 from the germline V gene are MNHEY and SMNVEV (reference sequence). V lost 7 bases to trimming and J lost 5 bases; unmatched junction nucleotides: 11. This CDR3 has 17 amino acids. Followed longitudinally, the Seattle patients had been enrolled during active infection. This clonotype originated in a woman aged 25 to 39 with COVID-19, enrolled during active disease. This chain uses TRBV27 with TRBJ2-1; TRBD2 agrees at 13 bases. The material sequenced was peripheral blood. The CDR3 DNA reads as TGTGCCAGCACTAAATACCTAGGACTAGCGGGGGACAATGAGCAGTTCTTC. Protein sequence: CASTKYLGLAGDNEQFF.